The 26 T cell receptor beta chains listed next were all sequenced from one sample in a study of T cell repertoires in cytomegalovirus infection. MiXCR was run by TCRdb on the reads, yielding one entry per CDR3 protein. The table lists 350,000 to 550,000 distinct CDR3 sequences, about 33% of them singletons. Sample: PBMCs. The receptors stem from a human donor in good health (CMV status not recorded). Some clones in this sample may be carry-over from other donors' samples.

This clonotype was detected ten times or more. The chain is built from TRBV2 and TRBJ2-1, with TRBD1 matching 7 bases. The CDR3 extends over 13 amino acids. Trimming at V came to 10 bases and at J to 4 bases, leaving 7 bases not matched to a gene. The germline CDR1 and CDR2 sequences are SNHLY and FYNNEI. CDR3 DNA: TGTGCCACCGGGACAGAGCTTTACAATGAGCAGTTCTTC. Amino acid sequence: CATGTELYNEQFF.

This clonotype came up a few times. The rearrangement links TRBV5-1 to TRBJ2-1, with a tentative D call TRBD2 (6 bases). V shed 2 bases and J shed 7 bases, with 13 bases lying between them. This CDR3 comprises 14 residues. Germline V gene lookup returns CDR1 SGHRS and CDR2 YFSETQ. The CDR3 sequence: CASSFDGGLNEQFF. For the CDR3, the DNA is TGCGCCAGCAGCTTCGATGGGGGACTGAATGAGCAGTTCTTC. The whole variable domain, remainder taken from reference TRBV5-1 and TRBJ2-1, is KAGVTQTPRYLIKTRGQQVTLSCSPISGHRSVSWYQQTPGQGLQFLFEYFSETQRNKGNFPGRFSGRQFSNSRSEMNVSTLELGDSALYLCASSFDGGLNEQFFGPGTRLTVL.

As concerns this clonotype: The junction and the germline gene differ at one end; a read error may be behind it. This chain joins TRBV7-8 and TRBJ2-3; 12 positions agree with TRBD2. Germline V lookup: CDR1 SGHVS, CDR2 FQNEAQ. The CDR3 totals 17 residues. CDR3 coding DNA: TGTGCCGGCAGCAAACGGACTAGCGGGGCGTCCACAGATACGCCGTATTTT. This sequence encodes CAGSKRTSGASTDTPYF.

This clonotype was found a few times. This chain links TRBV7-3 with TRBJ2-2; D not resolved. V was trimmed by 1 base and J by 7 bases, leaving 7 bases between them. The CDR3 has 13 residues. Germline CDR1 is SGHTA and CDR2 is FQGTGA. The CDR3 sequence: CASSLNTGGELFF. The CDR3 DNA is TGTGCCAGCAGCTTAAATACCGGCGGGGAGCTGTTTTTT.

This clonotype showed up many times. The chain joins TRBV5-5 to TRBJ2-3; D call uncertain. This CDR3 contains 14 residues. V was cut by 4 bases and J by 0 bases, with 9 bases left in between. Germline CDR1 SGHKS, CDR2 YYEKEE (reference sequence). The CDR3 loop is CASSLTTSTDTQYF. In DNA form, the CDR3 reads TGTGCCAGCAGCCTCACGACTAGCACAGATACGCAGTATTTT.

Regarding this clonotype: At one end, the junction sequence differs from germline, possibly due to a read error. This chain joins TRBV6-2 or TRBV6-3 and TRBJ2-2, with D perhaps TRBD1 (8 bases). CDR3 size: 14 residues. Germline V lookup: CDR1 MNHEY, CDR2 SVGEGT. The CDR3 region is CARSGTGGSGELFF. CDR3 sequence (DNA): TGTGCCCGCAGCGGGACAGGCGGCTCCGGGGAGCTGTTTTTT.

This chain joins TRBV6-6 and TRBJ2-2, with D perhaps matching TRBD1 or TRBD2 (5 bases each). Germline loops: CDR1 MNHNY, CDR2 SVGAGI (reference sequence). The V gene lost 2 bases and the J gene lost 3 bases, with 10 bases spanning the gap. CDR3 length: 15 amino acids. The chain's CDR3 is CASSYEGLDTGELFF. The CDR3 DNA reads as TGTGCCAGCAGTTACGAGGGGCTAGACACCGGGGAGCTGTTTTTT.

This clonotype was recorded at least ten times. The chain links TRBV6-1 to TRBJ1-3; D remains ambiguous. This CDR3 is 15 amino acids long. Germline-derived CDR1 and CDR2 are MNHNS and SASEGT. V lost 2 bases and J lost 0, with 8 bases in between. In DNA, the CDR3 is TGTGCCAGCAGTGAACTTCAGCACTCTGGAAACACCATATATTTT. This sequence encodes CASSELQHSGNTIYF.

The rearrangement uses TRBV9 and TRBJ1-2, with a possible D match to TRBD1 (6 bases). CDR3 length equals 14 residues. Germline CDR1 is SGDLS and CDR2 is YYNGEE. V lost 2 bases, J lost 2 bases, and 10 bases lay in between. CDR3 residues: CASSVGHRNYGYTF. DNA of the CDR3: TGTGCCAGCAGCGTGGGACATCGCAACTATGGCTACACCTTC.

The chain has TRBV5-5 and TRBJ1-6; 11 nucleotides line up with TRBD1. Germline-derived CDR1 and CDR2 are SGHKS and YYEKEE (reference sequence). The CDR3 extends over 16 amino acids. Losses at the gene ends were 4 bases for V and 7 bases for J; bases not matched to a gene: 7. In DNA form, the CDR3 reads TGTGCCAGCAGCGCCGGACAGGGGGCGAGGAATTCACCCCTCCACTTT. Translating gives CASSAGQGARNSPLHF.

The chain joins TRBV20-1 to TRBJ2-1, with D tentatively TRBD1 (5 bases). The CDR3 runs 16 residues. Trimming took off 0 bases at V and 3 bases at J, with 15 bases between the two ends. Per the germline V gene, CDR1 is DFQATT and CDR2 is SNEGSKA (reference sequence). CDR3 bases: TGCAGTGCTAGAGATGGGGCCGCACCTCTCTACAATGAGCAGTTCTTC. It translates to CSARDGAAPLYNEQFF.

This clonotype was observed a few times. V gene TRBV6-6 combines with J gene TRBJ2-6; 7 nucleotides match TRBD1. CDR3 length: 18 residues. The J segment lost 0 bases and the V segment lost 6 bases, leaving 11 bases of the junction unmatched. Germline V lookup: CDR1 MNHNY, CDR2 SVGAGI (reference sequence). Written as DNA, the CDR3 is TGTGCCAGCAGGGGGGACAGAAAGTCTTTCTCTGGGGCCAACGTCCTGACTTTC. It translates to CASRGDRKSFSGANVLTF.

V gene TRBV6-5 combines with J gene TRBJ1-2; D perhaps matches TRBD1 (6 bases). This CDR3 is 15 amino acids long. V lost 6 bases to trimming and J lost 6 bases, with 20 bases between them. Per germline, CDR1 MNHEY and CDR2 SVGAGI. CDR3 amino acids: CASSNQHGGGNGYTF. Written as DNA, the CDR3 is TGTGCCAGCAGCAACCAGCATGGAGGGGGGAATGGCTACACCTTC.

This clonotype was recorded a few times. The rearrangement uses TRBV27 and TRBJ1-5; no reliable D call. Germline V gene lookup returns CDR1 MNHEY and CDR2 SMNVEV (reference sequence). V lost 2 bases and J lost 0, with 17 bases in between. The CDR3 runs 18 residues. This chain's CDR3 is CASSLPGVGDNSNQPQHF. The CDR3 nucleotides are TGTGCCAGCAGTTTACCCGGGGTCGGGGATAATAGCAATCAGCCCCAGCATTTT.

The table lists this clonotype with many counts. This sequence joins TRBV6-5 and TRBJ2-1, with D perhaps matching TRBD1 or TRBD2 (5 bases each). Deletions cut 1 base from V and 5 bases from J, with 24 bases between. Per the germline V gene, CDR1 is MNHEY and CDR2 is SVGAGI. This CDR3 comprises 19 residues. CDR3 amino acids: CASSYLYRDPQRAHNEQFF. The CDR3 nucleotides read TGTGCCAGCAGTTACTTATACCGGGACCCACAAAGGGCACACAATGAGCAGTTCTTC.

This clonotype was seen more than once but under ten times. V usage is TRBV7-9 and J usage is TRBJ1-2; D is unclear. This CDR3 region has 13 residues. The V and J ends lost 3 bases and 6 bases respectively, with 11 bases between them. The V gene's germline CDR1 is SEHNR and CDR2 FQNEAQ (reference sequence). DNA for the CDR3: TGTGCCAGCAGCTTCGCCGCGGCGGATGGCTACACCTTC. Its translation: CASSFAAADGYTF.

The chain recombines TRBV4-1 with TRBJ2-5; tentatively, D is TRBD1 or TRBD2 (5 bases each). Trimming cost V 3 bases and J 3 bases, with 14 bases left between them. The V gene's germline CDR1 is MGHRA and CDR2 YSYEKL. This CDR3 has 15 amino acids. CDR3 nucleotide sequence: TGCGCCAGCAGCCATATAAGTCGGGGCGAAGAGACCCAGTACTTC. It translates to CASSHISRGEETQYF.

This clonotype was seen more than once but under ten times. CDR3 DNA: TGTGCCAGCAGCTTGTGGGGGCATGCAGATACGCAGTATTTT. Translating it yields CASSLWGHADTQYF. This rearrangement joins TRBV5-6 to TRBJ2-3, with D perhaps matching TRBD1 (6 bases). Germline lookup yields CDR1 SGHDT and CDR2 YYEEEE. V was shortened by 1 base and J by 4 bases, with 10 bases between the two germline ends. This CDR3 region has 14 residues.

There are a few counts of this clonotype. The chain recombines TRBV6-5 with TRBJ2-1; 9 nucleotides agree with TRBD2. V dropped 6 bases and J dropped 9; count of bases not matched to a gene: 12. Germline V gives CDR1 MNHEY, CDR2 SVGAGI. The CDR3 loop spans 15 amino acids. The CDR3 is CASSLRAGGPIEQFF. CDR3 DNA: TGTGCCAGCAGCCTCCGGGCGGGGGGGCCCATTGAGCAGTTCTTC.

This clonotype has a handful of counts. The V gene is TRBV20-1, the J gene TRBJ1-4; no clear D. The V gene's germline CDR1 is DFQATT and CDR2 SNEGSKA (reference sequence). The CDR3 covers 14 residues. V lost 6 bases, J lost 4 bases, and 15 bases lay in between. The CDR3 DNA is TGCAGTGCCGAAGGGCCTTGGAGTAATGAAAAACTGTTTTTT. Its protein is CSAEGPWSNEKLFF.

This clonotype has a handful of counts. V gene TRBV19 combines with J gene TRBJ2-1; 11 positions match TRBD2. The CDR3 runs 14 residues. Trimming took 6 bases from V and 9 from J; bases not matched to a gene: 7. Germline-derived CDR1 and CDR2 are LNHDA and SQIVND (reference sequence). The DNA for the CDR3 is TGTGCCAGTAGGGCTAGCGGGGGGTTGGCTGAGCAGTTCTTC. It translates to CASRASGGLAEQFF.

This chain connects TRBV4-2 to TRBJ2-1; 13 bases fit TRBD2. CDR1 LGHNA and CDR2 YNFKEQ come from the germline V gene. This CDR3 spans 16 amino acids. J gave up 6 bases and V 2 bases, and 4 bases lay outside the gene matches. The CDR3 protein is CASSQRTSGGPNEQFF. The DNA of the CDR3 is TGTGCCAGCAGCCAAAGGACTAGCGGGGGACCCAATGAGCAGTTCTTC.

The chain employs TRBV28 and TRBJ2-7; D unresolved. In germline, CDR1 is MDHEN, CDR2 SYDVKM. The V end lost 4 bases, the J end lost 5 bases, and 6 bases lay between the germline ends. The CDR3 is made up of 11 amino acids. The CDR3 sequence is CASSWSNEQYF. The CDR3 nucleotides read TGTGCCAGCAGTTGGTCAAACGAGCAGTACTTC.

The genes are TRBV7-6 and TRBJ2-1; D is ambiguous. Deletions cut 3 bases from V and 8 bases from J, with 20 bases between. The CDR3 has 16 amino acids. The germline V gene encodes CDR1 SGHVS and CDR2 FNYEAQ. Written as DNA, the CDR3 is TGTGCCAGCAGCTTTGAATGGGGATCCCAAATGGATGAGCAGTTCTTC. It specifies CASSFEWGSQMDEQFF. Variable domain in full (rest from reference TRBV7-6 and TRBJ2-1): GAGVSQSPRYKVTKRGQDVALRCDPISGHVSLYWYRQALGQGPEFLTYFNYEAQQDKSGLPNDRFSAERPEGSISTLTIQRTEQRDSAMYRCASSFEWGSQMDEQFFGPGTRLTVL.

This clonotype has ten or more counts. This chain joins TRBV7-9 and TRBJ2-5; possibly TRBD1 for D (5 bases). Germline V CDR1 and CDR2: SEHNR, FQNEAQ (reference sequence). The V end lost 5 bases, the J end lost 4 bases, and 11 bases lay between the germline ends. The CDR3 is 13 amino acids. Here the CDR3 DNA reads TGTGCCAGCAGCCAGGGATCCTTAGAGACCCAGTACTTC. It encodes CASSQGSLETQYF.

The chain couples TRBV2 to TRBJ1-1; the D gene is possibly TRBD1 (5 bases). CDR3 length: 13 residues. V lost 6 bases, J lost 1 base, and 9 bases lay in between. CDR1 is SNHLY and CDR2 is FYNNEI in the germline V gene. The CDR3 reads CASRRGGNTEAFF. Here the CDR3 DNA reads TGTGCCAGCAGAAGGGGCGGGAACACTGAAGCTTTCTTT.